In its sample, the clone carrying this TCR beta chain was seen once. The PCR ran on 60 Vbeta and 13 Jbeta primers. This table comes from immunoSEQ multiplex PCR, and its TCRdb copy is limited to in-frame clones, with some not included. The table has roughly 130,000 clones, around 57% seen once; the top ten hold 1.8%. The data stem from a study of cytomegalovirus exposure and HLA in healthy donors. V lost 5 bases and J lost 10, with 12 bases in between. This CDR3 region has 13 residues. Germline V gene sequence: CDR1 MNHNY, CDR2 SVGAGI (reference sequence). The chain joins TRBV6-6 to TRBJ1-6, with D perhaps matching TRBD1 (6 bases). Sample: PBMCs. The clonotype originates from a male donor in good health and CMV-seronegative. The CDR3 sequence: CASSNRDPSPLHF. The DNA for the CDR3 is TGTGCCAGCAGTAACAGGGACCCCTCACCCCTCCACTTT.